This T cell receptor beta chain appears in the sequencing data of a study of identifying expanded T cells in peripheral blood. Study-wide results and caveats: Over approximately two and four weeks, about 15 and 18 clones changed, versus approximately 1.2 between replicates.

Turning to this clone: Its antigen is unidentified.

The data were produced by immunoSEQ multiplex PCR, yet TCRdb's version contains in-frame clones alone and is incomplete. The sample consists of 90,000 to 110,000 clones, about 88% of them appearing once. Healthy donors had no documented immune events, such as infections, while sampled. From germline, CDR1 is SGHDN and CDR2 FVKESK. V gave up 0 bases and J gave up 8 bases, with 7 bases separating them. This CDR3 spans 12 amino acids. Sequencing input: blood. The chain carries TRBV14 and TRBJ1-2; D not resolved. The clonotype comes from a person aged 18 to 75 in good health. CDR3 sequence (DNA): TGTGCCAGCAGCCAAGATCTAGACGGCTACACCTTC. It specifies CASSQDLDGYTF.